In its sample, the clone carrying this T cell receptor beta chain was seen many times. Its antigen is as yet unknown. Arm-PCR with iRepertoire HTBI primers amplified the CDR3 regions for these TCR beta libraries. MiXCR, run by TCRdb on the multiplex PCR reads, gives a single entry per CDR3 protein. The table includes 350,000 to 500,000 distinct CDR3 sequences, around 13% detected once. The entry originates in a study of regulatory T cells in long-lasting Graves disease. Study findings and constraints: Peripheral blood alone, not thyroid tissue, underwent study.

Documented time point: newly diagnosed GD, antithyroid drugs for less than 3 months. The TCR library was prepared using RNA isolated from PBMCs. The same sample was also used in a study of T cells in Graves' hyperthyroidism and ophthalmopathy. That paper notes: Clinical symptoms, serum thyroxine and TRAb, thyroid ultrasound and orbital computed tomography together formed the diagnostic basis. Using 13 V-J features, a model discriminated ophthalmopathy from stable hyperthyroidism. Ophthalmopathy prediction by the model preceded onset by a median approximately six months.

This sequence was found in a woman aged 45-65 years with Graves disease. Sequencing used peripheral blood mononuclear cells (PBMCs), obtained at new diagnosis, from a patient treated with antithyroid drugs.

In DNA form, the CDR3 reads TGTGCCAGCACCGCCCAGCGGATCGGCGAGCAGTACTTC. It is translated as CASTAQRIGEQYF. J is TRBJ2-7 and V is TRBV28, with D maybe TRBD2 (5 bases). V was cut by 7 bases and J by 6 bases, with 16 bases left in between. The CDR3 consists of 13 residues. In germline, CDR1 is MDHEN, CDR2 SYDVKM.